The next 9 T cell receptor beta chains were all read from a single sample in a study of cytomegalovirus exposure and HLA in healthy donors. The PCR had 60 Vbeta and 13 Jbeta primers. Data came from immunoSEQ multiplex PCR; TCRdb stores just in-frame clones and leaves some out. The sample includes 170,000 or so clones, around 78% of them seen just once. Sequencing was done on a sample of PBMCs. The receptor set was obtained from a woman aged 45 to 65 in good health and CMV-seropositive.

This chain connects TRBV9 to TRBJ1-1; 8 nucleotides agree with TRBD1. The germline V gene has CDR1 SGDLS and CDR2 YYNGEE. V trimming: 3 bases; J trimming: 2 bases; junction bases outside the gene matches: 9. The CDR3 spans 16 residues. The CDR3, as DNA: TGTGCCAGCAGCGCTCCCCTGGCAGGGGGCAACACTGAAGCTTTCTTT. It yields the protein CASSAPLAGGNTEAFF. The whole variable domain, filled in from reference TRBV9 and TRBJ1-1, reads DSGVTQTPKHLITATGQRVTLRCSPRSGDLSVYWYQQSLDQGLQFLIQYYNGEERAKGNILERFSAQQFPDLHSELNLSSLELGDSALYFCASSAPLAGGNTEAFFGQGTRLTVV.

The CDR3 spells CASSPQGDQPQHF. The CDR3 bases are TGTGCCAGCAGCCCACAGGGAGACCAGCCCCAGCATTTT. The chain is built from TRBV7-9 and TRBJ1-5, with D perhaps TRBD1 (6 bases). Germline CDR1 and CDR2: SEHNR and FQNEAQ (reference sequence). The CDR3 totals 13 residues. V shed 5 bases and J shed 7 bases, with 12 bases lying between them.

The chain carries TRBV4-1 and TRBJ2-5; 7 positions match TRBD2. The CDR3 spans 17 residues. Germline V gene data show CDR1 as MGHRA and CDR2 as YSYEKL. Trimming removed 4 bases from V and 5 bases from J; junction bases left unmatched: 16. In DNA, the CDR3 is TGCGCCAGCAGCCCCCACCGGGGAGGGGAAGTTGGCGAGACCCAGTACTTC. Translated: CASSPHRGGEVGETQYF.

This clone was recorded a few times. In DNA form, the CDR3 reads TGCAGCGCCTCTCTGACAGCAACTAATGAAAAACTGTTTTTT. It specifies CSASLTATNEKLFF. This chain connects TRBV29-1 to TRBJ1-4, with a possible D match to TRBD1 (5 bases). Germline V CDR1 and CDR2: SQVTM, ANQGSEA. The CDR3 consists of 14 residues. V lost 7 bases and J 0 bases, leaving 12 bases between the germline ends. The variable domain in full, completed from reference TRBV29-1 and TRBJ1-4, reads SAVISQKPSRDICQRGTSLTIQCQVDSQVTMMFWYRQQPGQSLTLIATANQGSEATYESGFVIDKFPISRPNLTFSTLTVSNMSPEDSSIYLCSASLTATNEKLFFGSGTQLSVL.

This clone was observed a single time. The gene calls are TRBV5-5 and TRBJ1-6; D call uncertain. Germline-derived CDR1 and CDR2 are SGHKS and YYEKEE (reference sequence). V dropped 2 bases and J dropped 6 bases, with 12 bases sitting between them. The CDR3 covers 15 residues. CDR3 coding DNA: TGTGCCAGCAGCTTTAGGTGGGAGTCTAATTCACCCCTCCACTTT. Protein product: CASSFRWESNSPLHF. The whole variable domain, filled in from reference TRBV5-5 and TRBJ1-6, reads DAGVTQSPTHLIKTRGQQVTLRCSPISGHKSVSWYQQVLGQGPQFIFQYYEKEERGRGNFPDRFSARQFPNYSSELNVNALLLGDSALYLCASSFRWESNSPLHFGNGTRLTVT.

The genes are TRBV6-6 and TRBJ1-1; 7 positions match TRBD1. Germline V gene lookup returns CDR1 MNHNY and CDR2 SVGAGI (reference sequence). V was clipped by 0 bases and J by 8 bases; unmatched bases: 3. The CDR3 runs to 13 residues. CDR3 in amino acids: CASSYSRDSEAFF. The CDR3 DNA reads TGTGCCAGCAGTTACTCGAGGGACAGCGAAGCTTTCTTT.

This rearrangement joins TRBV6-5 to TRBJ1-5; 8 bases agree with TRBD1. Germline CDR1 MNHEY, CDR2 SVGAGI. V dropped 8 bases and J dropped 2; count of bases not matched to a gene: 5. The length of the CDR3 is 14 residues. This chain's CDR3 is CASRGQGGNQPQHF. The CDR3 DNA reads TGTGCCAGCCGCGGACAGGGCGGCAATCAGCCCCAGCATTTT.

The genes are TRBV11-2 and TRBJ1-1, with D perhaps TRBD1 (5 bases). Trimming left V 4 bases short and J 10 bases short, with 22 bases between. The CDR3 totals 15 residues. Germline CDR1 is SGHAT and CDR2 is FQNNGV. The DNA of the CDR3 is TGTGCCAGCAGCTCCCCGCGGGAGGGGTTTCAAGGAGCTTTCTTT. This codes for CASSSPREGFQGAFF.

The chain employs TRBV6-1 and TRBJ1-1; D unclear. Trimming pared 3 bases from V and 5 bases from J, leaving 22 bases between. Germline assignment: CDR1 MNHNS and CDR2 SASEGT. The CDR3 contains 17 residues. CDR3 nucleotide sequence: TGTGCCAGCAGTGAGTTGTTACGCACTCAAAGAGAAACTGAAGCTTTCTTT. Residues: CASSELLRTQRETEAFF.